One sample yielded the 31 T cell receptor beta chains listed below, sequenced in a study of a mutant IDH1 vaccine in newly diagnosed glioma (dated by TCRdb to the early 2020s). Explained via the paper, the time point label denotes: week 47, end of study. Each vaccine dose, consisting of 300 ug of a 20-mer mutant IDH1 peptide in Montanide, was administered subcutaneously with topical imiquimod. Library creation used the immunoSEQ multiplex PCR assay. This immuneACCESS table, as held by TCRdb, lists in-frame sequences with V and J called but not all clones. Of the missing ones, under half trace to an unresolved V gene in checked studies; the others have no known cause. Recorded for this sample are 35,000 to 40,000 clones; 75% of them occurred a single time. Of the sample, roughly 9.8% is held by the ten largest clones. Antigens of these TCRs are unknown. Source: PBMCs, taken from a glioma patient whose treatment included an IDH1 peptide vaccine. All receptors come from a middle-aged man with glioma.

The J gene is TRBJ1-4, the V gene TRBV7-6; maybe TRBD1 (6 bases). Germline CDR1 and CDR2: SGHVS and FNYEAQ. CDR3 length equals 14 residues. Trimming shortened V by 5 bases and J by 5 bases, and 12 bases separated the two germline ends. CDR3 loop: CASSQGQQNEKLFF. For the CDR3, the DNA is TGTGCCAGCAGCCAAGGACAGCAGAATGAAAAACTGTTTTTT. Looking up the rest from reference TRBV7-6 and TRBJ1-4 gives the full variable domain: GAGVSQSPRYKVTKRGQDVALRCDPISGHVSLYWYRQALGQGPEFLTYFNYEAQQDKSGLPNDRFSAERPEGSISTLTIQRTEQRDSAMYRCASSQGQQNEKLFFGSGTQLSVL.

The chain employs TRBV4-2 and TRBJ2-3; 7 positions agree with TRBD1. The CDR3 is 18 amino acids. V dropped 3 bases and J dropped 2; count of bases not matched to a gene: 14. Germline CDR1 is LGHNA and CDR2 is YNFKEQ. CDR3 bases: TGTGCCAGCAGCCAGGAACCGACAGGGAACCCTCCCACAGATACGCAGTATTTT. Protein: CASSQEPTGNPPTDTQYF.

CDR3 bases: TGCGCCAGCAGCCCGGACAGTCGGGTCTTCTATGGCTACACCTTC. Encoded protein: CASSPDSRVFYGYTF. The V gene is TRBV4-1, the J gene TRBJ1-2, with D perhaps TRBD1 (6 bases). The CDR3 loop spans 15 amino acids. Trimming cost V 4 bases and J 4 bases, with 16 bases left between them. From germline, CDR1 is MGHRA and CDR2 YSYEKL.

The rearrangement uses TRBV12-1 and TRBJ2-2; the D segment call TRBD2 is taken from the table without a DNA check. TRBV12-1 is listed as a pseudogene. The CDR3 sequence is 17 residues long. DNA for the CDR3: TGTGCCAGCAGCCTACGGACTAGCGGGAAGGACGCCGGGGAGCTGTTTTTT. It is translated as CASSLRTSGKDAGELFF.

The chain carries TRBV11-3 and TRBJ2-5, with D possibly being TRBD2 (6 bases). CDR1 and CDR2 from the germline V gene are SGHNT and YENEEA. Trimming left V 6 bases short and J 4 bases short, with 15 bases between. The CDR3 length is 14 residues. Here the CDR3 reads CASSLTRGSETQYF. Written as DNA, the CDR3 is TGTGCCAGCAGTTTGACTAGGGGATCAGAGACCCAGTACTTC.

This chain links TRBV27 with TRBJ2-3; TRBD1 is a possible D gene (6 bases). CDR1 and CDR2 (germline): MNHEY, SMNVEV (reference sequence). CDR3 size: 16 residues. Trimming removed 3 bases from V and 0 bases from J, with 13 bases in between. CDR3 bases: TGTGCCAGCAGTTTCTTGGACAGCCTTAGCACAGATACGCAGTATTTT. Translation gives CASSFLDSLSTDTQYF.

The DNA of the CDR3 is TGTGCCAGTGCGGAAGACAGCTTTGGCGAAAAACTGTTTTTT. Amino acid sequence: CASAEDSFGEKLFF. The rearrangement uses TRBV19 and TRBJ1-4; the D gene is possibly TRBD1 (5 bases). V lost 8 bases to trimming and J lost 8 bases, with 18 bases between them. This CDR3 is built from 14 residues. Germline lookup yields CDR1 LNHDA and CDR2 SQIVND (reference sequence).

The chain is built from TRBV19 and TRBJ1-1; no definite D call. Between the trimmed V and J ends, which lost 5 bases and 2 bases, there was a span of 15 bases. The germline CDR1 and CDR2 sequences are LNHDA and SQIVND (reference sequence). The CDR3 has 15 amino acids. The CDR3 spells CASSLGLQKNTEAFF. In nucleotides, the CDR3 is TGTGCCAGTAGTTTAGGTTTACAGAAAAACACTGAAGCTTTCTTT.

The chain combines TRBV6-5 with TRBJ2-2; 9 bases are shared with TRBD1. CDR3 length equals 16 residues. V lost 2 bases, J lost 7 bases, and 8 bases stayed unmatched. From germline, CDR1 is MNHEY and CDR2 SVGAGI. The CDR3 region is CASSYVGTGFIGELFF. CDR3 sequence (DNA): TGTGCCAGCAGTTACGTAGGGACAGGGTTTATCGGGGAGCTGTTTTTT.

The gene calls are TRBV6-5 and TRBJ1-5; tentative D call: TRBD1 (5 bases). CDR1 and CDR2 from the germline V gene are MNHEY and SVGAGI. The V and J ends lost 2 bases and 4 bases respectively, with 9 bases between them. The CDR3 totals 14 residues. Here the CDR3 reads CASSYRGGNQPQHF. In DNA form, the CDR3 reads TGTGCCAGCAGTTACAGGGGAGGTAATCAGCCCCAGCATTTT.

The V and J genes are TRBV7-6 and TRBJ1-3; D not certain. CDR1 SGHVS and CDR2 FNYEAQ come from the germline V gene. The V end was cut by 5 bases, the J end by 0 bases, with 11 bases between. The CDR3 length is 15 residues. The CDR3 protein is CASSQGRSSGNTIYF. The CDR3 DNA is TGTGCCAGCAGCCAAGGACGGAGCTCTGGAAACACCATATATTTT.

This chain links TRBV7-8 with TRBJ2-5; TRBD1 agrees at 8 bases. The V and J ends lost 4 bases and 4 bases, in that order; junction bases with no gene match: 11. Germline CDR1 and CDR2: SGHVS and FQNEAQ. This CDR3 spans 16 amino acids. The CDR3: CASSSPIRGRGETQYF. The CDR3 DNA sequence: TGTGCCAGCAGCTCACCCATCAGGGGGCGGGGAGAGACCCAGTACTTC.

The genes are TRBV9 and TRBJ2-3; D is unresolved. The CDR3 length is 13 residues. From germline, CDR1 is SGDLS and CDR2 YYNGEE. Trimming pared 0 bases from V and 2 bases from J, leaving 4 bases between. CDR3 amino acids: CASSVVVTDTQYF. CDR3 bases: TGTGCCAGCAGCGTAGTGGTCACAGATACGCAGTATTTT.

This clone has more than one count but fewer than ten. CDR3 residues: CASGNLAGRAETQYF. The CDR3 DNA follows: TGTGCCAGCGGAAATCTAGCGGGAAGAGCGGAGACCCAGTACTTC. The V call is TRBV2, the J call TRBJ2-5; 9 bases fit TRBD2. V lost 8 bases to trimming and J lost 5 bases; unmatched junction nucleotides: 12. There are 15 residues in the CDR3. The germline CDR1 and CDR2 sequences are SNHLY and FYNNEI.

This clone occurred a few times. The J gene is TRBJ2-1, the V gene TRBV6-4; D is perhaps TRBD1 or TRBD2 (5 bases each). The CDR3 has 15 amino acids. Germline CDR1 reads MRHNA; CDR2 reads SNTAGT. Trimming shortened V by 3 bases and J by 5 bases, and 14 bases separated the two germline ends. The CDR3: CASSERGTPNNEQFF. Written as DNA, the CDR3 is TGTGCCAGCAGTGAACGGGGCACCCCTAACAATGAGCAGTTCTTC.

This chain links TRBV5-1 with TRBJ2-6; D is possibly TRBD1 or TRBD2 (5 bases each). The CDR3 has 16 amino acids. Germline values: CDR1 SGHRS, CDR2 YFSETQ. V dropped 5 bases and J dropped 4 bases, with 16 bases sitting between them. This CDR3 reads CASRERGVSGANVLTF. In nucleotides, the CDR3 is TGCGCCAGCAGGGAACGAGGGGTCTCCGGGGCCAACGTCCTGACTTTC.

There are a few counts of this clone. The V call is TRBV20-1, the J call TRBJ2-2; D remains unclear. Trimming removed 6 bases at V and 4 bases at J, with 6 bases between. The length of the CDR3 is 11 residues. Germline CDR1 is DFQATT and CDR2 is SNEGSKA (reference sequence). The CDR3 nucleotides read TGCAGTGCAACAGTCACCGGGGAGCTGTTTTTT. This gives the protein CSATVTGELFF.

CDR3 protein: CAWRFTSGRTDTQYF. The CDR3 DNA is TGTGCCTGGAGGTTTACTAGCGGGAGAACAGATACGCAGTATTTT. The J gene is TRBJ2-3, the V gene TRBV30, with TRBD2 matching 11 bases. V trimming: 3 bases; J trimming: 3 bases; junction bases outside the gene matches: 5. The CDR3 sequence is 15 residues long. CDR1 is GTSNPN and CDR2 is SVGIG in the germline V gene (reference sequence).

The chain links TRBV5-6 to TRBJ2-7; D may be TRBD1 (6 bases). This CDR3 comprises 14 residues. V was cut by 3 bases and J by 6 bases, with 16 bases left in between. Germline V CDR1 and CDR2: SGHDT, YYEEEE. CDR3 sequence reads: CASSSYATGGEQYV. CDR3 bases: TGTGCCAGCAGCTCCTACGCGACAGGAGGCGAGCAGTACGTC.

This clone was observed a few times. This sequence joins TRBV27 and TRBJ1-5; no firm D call. CDR3 length equals 13 residues. Deletions cut 5 bases from V and 4 bases from J, with 9 bases between. In germline, CDR1 is MNHEY, CDR2 SMNVEV (reference sequence). This CDR3 reads CASSLRENQPQHF. CDR3 sequence (DNA): TGTGCCAGCAGTCTCCGGGAGAATCAGCCCCAGCATTTT.

The chain is built from TRBV14 and TRBJ1-4; D is unclear. This CDR3 has 17 residues. Looked up from germline, CDR1 is SGHDN and CDR2 is FVKESK. Deletions cut 8 bases from V and 0 bases from J, with 19 bases between. The CDR3 reads CASRAGRAFATNEKLFF. CDR3 DNA: TGTGCCAGCCGTGCCGGACGGGCTTTTGCAACTAATGAAAAACTGTTTTTT.

This clone has more than one count but fewer than ten. This chain links TRBV14 with TRBJ1-5; D is unclear. The CDR3 is 13 residues long. The V end was cut by 1 base, the J end by 2 bases, with 3 bases between. CDR1 SGHDN and CDR2 FVKESK come from the germline V gene. The CDR3, as DNA: TGTGCCAGCAGCCAAGGAGGCAATCAGCCCCAGCATTTT. Amino acid sequence: CASSQGGNQPQHF.

The chain links TRBV4-2 to TRBJ1-1, with a weak D call TRBD1 (6 bases). V lost 4 bases and J lost 8, with 20 bases in between. Germline lookup yields CDR1 LGHNA and CDR2 YNFKEQ. This CDR3 is 15 amino acids long. CDR3 sequence: CASSPGQFRVMEAFF. Here the CDR3 DNA reads TGTGCCAGCAGCCCCGGACAGTTTCGGGTCATGGAAGCTTTCTTT.

This clone came up a few times. V is TRBV19 and J is TRBJ1-5, with 7 nucleotides matching TRBD1. The trim removed 5 bases at V and 0 bases at J, leaving 4 bases unmatched. This CDR3 has 15 amino acids. From germline, CDR1 is LNHDA and CDR2 SQIVND (reference sequence). The CDR3 region has the DNA TGTGCCAGTAGTGACGGGACAGTTAGCAATCAGCCCCAGCATTTT. It yields the protein CASSDGTVSNQPQHF.

This sequence joins TRBV5-4 and TRBJ2-7; tentative D call: TRBD1 (6 bases). The CDR3 extends over 13 amino acids. V shed 2 bases and J shed 2 bases, with 8 bases lying between them. Germline CDR1 and CDR2: SGHNT and YYREEE (reference sequence). The CDR3 here is CASSFAGAYEQYF. CDR3 bases: TGTGCCAGCAGCTTTGCAGGGGCCTACGAGCAGTACTTC.

This chain connects TRBV7-2 to TRBJ2-5, with D perhaps matching TRBD1 (5 bases). The CDR3 has 15 residues. The V gene's germline CDR1 is SGHTA and CDR2 FQGNSA. Trimming removed 5 bases at V and 1 base at J, with 14 bases between. CDR3 in DNA: TGTGCCAGCAGCACACGACAGAGACTCCAAGAGACCCAGTACTTC. Translation gives CASSTRQRLQETQYF.

The chain uses TRBV7-2 and TRBJ2-3; D remains unclear. The V end was cut by 0 bases, the J end by 0 bases, with 7 bases between. Per germline, CDR1 SGHTA and CDR2 FQGNSA. The CDR3 is made up of 15 amino acids. This CDR3 is CASSLAGLSTDTQYF. The CDR3 DNA reads as TGTGCCAGCAGCTTAGCGGGGTTAAGCACAGATACGCAGTATTTT.

This chain links TRBV6-5 with TRBJ1-1; D unclear. This CDR3 spans 13 amino acids. V lost 7 bases, J lost 4 bases, and 13 bases lay in between. Germline lookup yields CDR1 MNHEY and CDR2 SVGAGI. The CDR3: CASNPRWATEAFF. As DNA, the CDR3 is TGTGCCAGCAATCCCCGGTGGGCCACTGAAGCTTTCTTT.

CDR3 sequence reads: CASSRGDRHQETQYF. DNA for the CDR3: TGTGCCAGCAGTCGTGGGGACAGGCACCAAGAGACCCAGTACTTC. The chain links TRBV28 to TRBJ2-5, with TRBD1 identical over 8 bases. The germline CDR1 and CDR2 sequences are MDHEN and SYDVKM. The CDR3 is 15 amino acids. Trimming took 5 bases from V and 0 from J; bases not matched to a gene: 5.

This clone has just one count. The V and J genes are TRBV10-3 and TRBJ1-2; D is unresolved. V dropped 2 bases and J dropped 2 bases, with 12 bases sitting between them. This CDR3 contains 15 residues. Germline V CDR1 and CDR2: ENHRY, SYGVKD. CDR3 in DNA: TGTGCCATCAGTGAGGGCGGAAACTTAAACTATGGCTACACCTTC. It is translated as CAISEGGNLNYGYTF.

In this sample, this clone turned up a few times. This chain uses TRBV18 with TRBJ1-2; 10 nucleotides align to TRBD1. The CDR3 is 17 residues long. Germline lookup yields CDR1 KGHSH and CDR2 LQKENI. Trimming took 5 bases from V and 3 from J; bases not matched to a gene: 12. The CDR3 loop is CASSSAARQGADYGYTF. In DNA, the CDR3 is TGTGCCAGCTCATCGGCAGCAAGACAGGGGGCGGACTATGGCTACACCTTC.